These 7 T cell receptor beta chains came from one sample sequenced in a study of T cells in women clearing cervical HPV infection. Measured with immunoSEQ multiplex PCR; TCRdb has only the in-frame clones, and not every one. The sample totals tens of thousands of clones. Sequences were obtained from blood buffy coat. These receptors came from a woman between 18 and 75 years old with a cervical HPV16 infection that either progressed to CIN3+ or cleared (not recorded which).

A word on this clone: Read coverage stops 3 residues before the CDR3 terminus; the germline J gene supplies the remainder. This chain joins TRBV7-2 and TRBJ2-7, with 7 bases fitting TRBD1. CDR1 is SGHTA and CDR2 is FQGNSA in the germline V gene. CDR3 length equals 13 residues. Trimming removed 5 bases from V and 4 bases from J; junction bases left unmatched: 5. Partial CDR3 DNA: TGTGCCAGCAGCACTGACAGGGAGTACGAG. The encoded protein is CASSTDREYE. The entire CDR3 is CASSTDREYEQYF.

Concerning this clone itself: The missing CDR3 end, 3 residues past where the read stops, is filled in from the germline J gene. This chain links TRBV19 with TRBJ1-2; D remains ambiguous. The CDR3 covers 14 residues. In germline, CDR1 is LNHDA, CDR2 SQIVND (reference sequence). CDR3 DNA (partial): TGTGCCAGTAGTGGGGTGGCGGGAGAGTACGAC. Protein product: CASSGVAGEYD. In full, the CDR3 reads CASSGVAGEYDYTF. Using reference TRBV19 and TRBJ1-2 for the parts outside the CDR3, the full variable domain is DGGITQSPKYLFRKEGQNVTLSCEQNLNHDAMYWYRQDPGQGLRLIYYSQIVNDFQKGDIAEGYSVSREKKESFPLTVTSAQKNPTAFYLCASSGVAGEYDYTFGSGTRLTVV.

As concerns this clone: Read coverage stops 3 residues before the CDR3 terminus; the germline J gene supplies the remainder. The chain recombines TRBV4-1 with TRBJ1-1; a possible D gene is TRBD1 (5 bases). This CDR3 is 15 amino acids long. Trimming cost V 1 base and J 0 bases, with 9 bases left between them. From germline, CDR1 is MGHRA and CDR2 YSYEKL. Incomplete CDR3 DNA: TGCGCCAGCAGCCAAGGACAGTACATGAACACTGAA. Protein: CASSQGQYMNTE. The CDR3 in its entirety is CASSQGQYMNTEAFF.

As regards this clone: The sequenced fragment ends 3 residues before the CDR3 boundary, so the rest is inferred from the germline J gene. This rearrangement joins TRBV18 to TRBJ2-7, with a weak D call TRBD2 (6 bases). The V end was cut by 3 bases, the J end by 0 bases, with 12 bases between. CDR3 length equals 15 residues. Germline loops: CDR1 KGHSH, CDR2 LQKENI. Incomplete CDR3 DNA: TGTGCCAGCTCACCGGGGGGAACCAGCTCCTACGAG. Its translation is CASSPGGTSSYE. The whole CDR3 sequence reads CASSPGGTSSYEQYF.

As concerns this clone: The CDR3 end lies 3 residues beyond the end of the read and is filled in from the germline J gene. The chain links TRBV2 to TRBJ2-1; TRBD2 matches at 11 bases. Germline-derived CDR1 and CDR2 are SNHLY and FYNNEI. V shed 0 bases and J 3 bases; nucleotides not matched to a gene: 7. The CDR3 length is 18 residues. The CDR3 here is CASSEAGTSGRGYNEQFF. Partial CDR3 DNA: TGTGCCAGCAGTGAAGCTGGTACTAGCGGGAGAGGCTACAATGAG. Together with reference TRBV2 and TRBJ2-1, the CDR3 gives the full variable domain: EPEVTQTPSHQVTQMGQEVILRCVPISNHLYFYWYRQILGQKVEFLVSFYNNEISEKSEIFDDQFSVERPDGSNFTLKIRSTKLEDSAMYFCASSEAGTSGRGYNEQFFGPGTRLTVL.

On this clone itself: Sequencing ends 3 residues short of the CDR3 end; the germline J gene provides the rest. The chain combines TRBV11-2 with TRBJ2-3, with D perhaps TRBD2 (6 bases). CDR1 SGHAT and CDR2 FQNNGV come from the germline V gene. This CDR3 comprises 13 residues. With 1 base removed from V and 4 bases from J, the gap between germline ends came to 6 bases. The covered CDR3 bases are TGTGCCAGCAGCTTAGCGGGGGCAGATACG. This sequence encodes CASSLAGADT. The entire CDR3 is CASSLAGADTQYF.

CDR3 sequence: CSVDGGVSTEAFF. Partial CDR3 DNA: TGCAGCGTTGACGGAGGGGTAAGCACTGAA. The chain joins TRBV29-1 to TRBJ1-1; a possible D gene is TRBD1 (5 bases). The read ends 3 residues shy of where the CDR3 ends; the end is completed using the germline J gene. This CDR3 contains 13 residues. V dropped 3 bases and J dropped 4 bases, with 12 bases sitting between them. CDR1 SQVTM and CDR2 ANQGSEA come from the germline V gene.